A selection of T cell receptor beta chains follows, all from one sample in a study. One entry per CDR3 protein results from TCRdb running MiXCR on the 5' RACE reads. This table holds under 35,000 distinct CDR3 sequences, under 30% found once. Sequenced material: naive CD4+ T cells sorted from a lymph node. Source of these receptors: a female donor with breast cancer. Both conserved end residues are part of each CDR3. Each record gives: D gene, J gene, CDR3 length, clone size, V gene, CDR3 DNA, CDR3 protein. The D gene is left open where the match is weak. Not every row has a clone size; where given, it reads once, few, many or a size class.

d_gene: .; j_gene: TRBJ2-7; len: 14; abundance: many; v_gene: TRBV6-1; CDR3nt: TGTGCCAGCAGAGCTGAATGGGTTCTGGGCGAGCAGTACTTC; CDR3aa: CASRAEWVLGEQYF
d_gene: .; j_gene: TRBJ2-2; len: 15; abundance: .; v_gene: TRBV11-2; CDR3nt: TGTGCCAGCAGCTTAGACGCAGGGAACACCGGGGAGCTGTTTTTT; CDR3aa: CASSLDAGNTGELFF
d_gene: TRBD2; j_gene: TRBJ2-1; len: 15; abundance: .; v_gene: TRBV12-3/TRBV12-4; CDR3nt: TGTGCCAGCAGGGCCGGGACTAACAGTTACAATGAGCAGTTCTTC; CDR3aa: CASRAGTNSYNEQFF
d_gene: TRBD2; j_gene: TRBJ2-2; len: 16; abundance: .; v_gene: TRBV7-9; CDR3nt: TGTGCCAGCAGCTCGGGACTAGCGGAGAACACCGGGGAGCTGTTTTTT; CDR3aa: CASSSGLAENTGELFF
d_gene: TRBD2; j_gene: TRBJ2-3; len: 15; abundance: few; v_gene: TRBV12-3/TRBV12-4; CDR3nt: TGTGCCAGCAGTTTGACTAGCGGGAGCACAGATACGCAGTATTTT; CDR3aa: CASSLTSGSTDTQYF
d_gene: TRBD1; j_gene: TRBJ2-1; len: 15; abundance: .; v_gene: TRBV10-3; CDR3nt: TGTGCCATCAGTGCGACGGGACAGGGCTACAATGAGCAGCTCTTC; CDR3aa: CAISATGQGYNEQLF
d_gene: .; j_gene: TRBJ2-1; len: 12; abundance: few; v_gene: TRBV5-6; CDR3nt: TGTGCCAGCAGCTGGGGACTGGATGAGCAGTTCTTC; CDR3aa: CASSWGLDEQFF
d_gene: .; j_gene: TRBJ2-2; len: 14; abundance: medium-sized; v_gene: TRBV4-2; CDR3nt: TGTGCCAGCGGAGGACAGACAATCACCGGGGAGCTGTTTTTT; CDR3aa: CASGGQTITGELFF
d_gene: TRBD1; j_gene: TRBJ2-7; len: 14; abundance: few; v_gene: TRBV9; CDR3nt: TGTGCCAGCAGCGTAGCTCGGGACAGTTCTAAGCAGTACTTC; CDR3aa: CASSVARDSSKQYF
d_gene: .; j_gene: TRBJ2-3; len: 12; abundance: .; v_gene: TRBV20-1; CDR3nt: TGCAGTGCTAGAAAGAACGCAGATACGAAGTATTTT; CDR3aa: CSARKNADTKYF
d_gene: TRBD2; j_gene: TRBJ2-5; len: 15; abundance: .; v_gene: TRBV7-6; CDR3nt: TGTGCCAGCAGCTTGAGCGGGGGGGTCCAAGAGACCCAGTACTTC; CDR3aa: CASSLSGGVQETQYF
d_gene: .; j_gene: TRBJ1-1; len: 13; abundance: .; v_gene: TRBV12-3/TRBV12-4; CDR3nt: TGTGCCAGCAGTTTTGGACAGTATACTGAAGCTTTCTTT; CDR3aa: CASSFGQYTEAFF
d_gene: TRBD1; j_gene: TRBJ2-5; len: 15; abundance: .; v_gene: TRBV9; CDR3nt: TGTGCCAGCAGCAGGACAGGGACGAACCAAGAGACCCAGTACTTC; CDR3aa: CASSRTGTNQETQYF
d_gene: .; j_gene: TRBJ2-3; len: 12; abundance: .; v_gene: TRBV20-1; CDR3nt: TGCAGTGCTAGAGATCAAGGTGGAACGCAGTATTTT; CDR3aa: CSARDQGGTQYF
d_gene: .; j_gene: TRBJ1-3; len: 15; abundance: medium-sized; v_gene: TRBV6-5; CDR3nt: TGTGCCAGCAGGGCGAAGACCACCTCTGGAAACACCATATATTTT; CDR3aa: CASRAKTTSGNTIYF
d_gene: .; j_gene: TRBJ1-4; len: 15; abundance: few; v_gene: TRBV18; CDR3nt: TGTGCCAGCTCACCCGACCGGGTCGTCGGTGAAAAACTGTTTTTT; CDR3aa: CASSPDRVVGEKLFF
d_gene: TRBD2; j_gene: TRBJ2-1; len: 15; abundance: few; v_gene: TRBV6-1; CDR3nt: TGTGCCAGCAGCATGCTAGCGGGAGGGTTCGATGAGCAGTTCTTC; CDR3aa: CASSMLAGGFDEQFF
d_gene: .; j_gene: TRBJ2-1; len: 14; abundance: few; v_gene: TRBV9; CDR3nt: TGTGCCAGCAGCCGAACCGGGGGTCACAATGAGCAGTTCTTC; CDR3aa: CASSRTGGHNEQFF
d_gene: .; j_gene: TRBJ1-1; len: 16; abundance: few; v_gene: TRBV6-6; CDR3nt: TGTGCCAGCAGTGCCACAAGGTTCGGGGTGAACACTGAAGCTTTCTTT; CDR3aa: CASSATRFGVNTEAFF
d_gene: TRBD1; j_gene: TRBJ1-5; len: 17; abundance: many; v_gene: TRBV20-1; CDR3nt: TGCAGTGCTAAGGATGAGGGGATGACAGGGTTCAATCAGCCCCAGCATTTT; CDR3aa: CSAKDEGMTGFNQPQHF
d_gene: .; j_gene: TRBJ1-1; len: 14; abundance: .; v_gene: TRBV7-9; CDR3nt: TGTGCCAGCAGCTTCGGGACTCCGAACACTGAAGCTTTCTTT; CDR3aa: CASSFGTPNTEAFF
d_gene: .; j_gene: TRBJ1-2; len: 13; abundance: .; v_gene: TRBV4-2; CDR3nt: TGTGCCAGCAGCCAGGCCTGGGAGGATGGCTACACCTTC; CDR3aa: CASSQAWEDGYTF
d_gene: .; j_gene: TRBJ1-1; len: 16; abundance: .; v_gene: TRBV5-6; CDR3nt: TGTGCCAGCAGCCCCCATAGGGGTAAGGAGGGGACTGAAGCTTTCTTT; CDR3aa: CASSPHRGKEGTEAFF
d_gene: .; j_gene: TRBJ2-7; len: 15; abundance: .; v_gene: TRBV5-1; CDR3nt: TGCGCCAGCAGCTCTACAGGGAGCGGCTCCTACGAGCAGTACTTC; CDR3aa: CASSSTGSGSYEQYF
d_gene: TRBD1; j_gene: TRBJ2-2; len: 14; abundance: .; v_gene: TRBV7-2; CDR3nt: TGTGCCAGCAGCCACGGAACAGGGGCCGGGGAGCTGTTTTTT; CDR3aa: CASSHGTGAGELFF
d_gene: TRBD1; j_gene: TRBJ1-2; len: 15; abundance: few; v_gene: TRBV9; CDR3nt: TGTGCCAGCAGCGCCGGGACAGGGAGAAGGGATGGCTACACCTTC; CDR3aa: CASSAGTGRRDGYTF
d_gene: .; j_gene: TRBJ1-3; len: 11; abundance: .; v_gene: TRBV7-9; CDR3nt: TGTGCCCTAGGATCTGGAAACACCATATATTTT; CDR3aa: CALGSGNTIYF
d_gene: TRBD1; j_gene: TRBJ2-7; len: 14; abundance: few; v_gene: TRBV3-1; CDR3nt: TGTGCCAGCAGCCAGGGGGACAGGGGATACGAGCAGTACTTC; CDR3aa: CASSQGDRGYEQYF
d_gene: .; j_gene: TRBJ2-1; len: 15; abundance: many; v_gene: TRBV12-3/TRBV12-4; CDR3nt: TGTGCCAGCAGTTTAGCCGGGACGGACTACAATGAGCAGTTCTTC; CDR3aa: CASSLAGTDYNEQFF